These 27 T cell receptor beta chains were all obtained from the same sample, sequenced in a study of T cells in Graves' hyperthyroidism and ophthalmopathy. Amplification yielded TCR beta CDR3 regions, with RNA transcripts as the source. The HTBI primer set drove a first-round RT-PCR of the TCR CDR3. TCRdb called the multiplex PCR reads again in MiXCR, with one record for every CDR3 protein. The profile shows over 700,000 distinct CDR3 sequences, around 40% of them singletons. Sequenced: blood. The receptor source for this set is a middle-aged woman with Graves' hyperthyroidism.

This chain uses TRBV5-5 with TRBJ2-2; 9 nucleotides agree with TRBD2. This CDR3 region has 19 residues. CDR1 SGHKS and CDR2 YYEKEE come from the germline V gene (reference sequence). The trim removed 4 bases at V and 5 bases at J, leaving 18 bases unmatched. The CDR3 loop reads CASSDHPFAREGGTGELFF. Written as DNA, the CDR3 is TGTGCCAGCAGCGACCACCCCTTCGCGCGGGAGGGTGGTACCGGGGAGCTGTTTTTT.

For this clonotype: Lacking the conserved final phenylalanine or tryptophan, this CDR3 likely reflects a read error. The limits of the CDR3 on the DNA are not certain, so only TCRdb's listed CDR3 is given. The chain links TRBV7-3 to TRBJ1-3. Germline CDR1 and CDR2: SGHTA and FQGTGA. The CDR3 is 12 residues long, ends included. The CDR3 sequence is CASSLALGTTNT.

This clonotype has just a few counts. In DNA form, the CDR3 reads TGTGCCAGCAGCCAAGGCCCGTACAGGGGGGCTGAAGCTTTCTTT. Its translation: CASSQGPYRGAEAFF. The chain employs TRBV14 and TRBJ1-1, with 8 positions matching TRBD1. CDR1 and CDR2 (germline): SGHDN, FVKESK. CDR3 size: 15 residues. J was trimmed by 6 bases and V by 1 base; bases with no gene match: 7.

This clonotype was seen at least ten times. CDR3 coding DNA: TGTGCTAGCAGCTCAGGGACAGGGCAAGAGACCCAGTACTTC. This encodes CASSSGTGQETQYF. The genes are TRBV19 and TRBJ2-5, with 9 bases fitting TRBD1. This CDR3 has 14 residues. Germline CDR1 and CDR2: LNHDA and SQIVND (reference sequence).

The chain combines TRBV14 with TRBJ1-2, with D possibly matching TRBD1 (6 bases). The germline V gene has CDR1 SGHDN and CDR2 FVKESK. The V end lost 6 bases, the J end lost 4 bases, and 12 bases lay between the germline ends. The CDR3 consists of 13 residues. Here the CDR3 reads CASSQGHGYGYTF. Here the CDR3 DNA reads TGTGCCAGCAGTCAGGGACACGGCTATGGCTACACCTTC.

This clonotype was seen more than once but under ten times. This sequence joins TRBV12-3 or TRBV12-4 and TRBJ2-7, with 9 bases that match TRBD2. CDR3 length equals 16 residues. V gave up 5 bases and J gave up 3 bases; unmatched junction bases: 11. This CDR3 reads CASSGGASGIFYEQYF. CDR3 coding DNA: TGTGCCAGCAGTGGGGGGGCTAGCGGGATTTTCTACGAGCAGTACTTC.

This clonotype was detected many times. V usage is TRBV7-2 and J usage is TRBJ2-5; D gene unclear. This CDR3 comprises 13 residues. Trimming cost V 7 bases and J 5 bases, with 14 bases left between them. Germline values: CDR1 SGHTA, CDR2 FQGNSA. CDR3 region: CASTPTPRETQYF. Here the CDR3 DNA reads TGTGCCAGCACCCCGACTCCCCGTGAGACCCAGTACTTC.

To note about this clonotype: A much bigger clone sits one base away, suggesting this may be a read error. The rearrangement joins TRBV10-3 to TRBJ1-3, with a possible D match to TRBD1 (6 bases). V lost 10 bases and J lost 0, with 19 bases in between. Germline lookup yields CDR1 ENHRY and CDR2 SYGVKD. The CDR3 covers 16 residues. CDR3 region: CASSFGTPSSGNTIYF. The CDR3, as DNA: TGTGCCAGCAGCTTCGGGACACCAAGCTCTGGAAACACCATATATTTT.

The chain couples TRBV2 to TRBJ2-5; 14 nucleotides align to TRBD2. J lost 1 base, V lost 6 bases, and 1 base had no gene match. This CDR3 region has 15 residues. Germline V gives CDR1 SNHLY, CDR2 FYNNEI. The CDR3 region is CASRGTSGGQETQYF. The CDR3 region has the DNA TGTGCCAGCAGGGGGACTAGCGGGGGCCAAGAGACCCAGTACTTC.

This clonotype was detected only a few times. This rearrangement joins TRBV19 to TRBJ1-1; 7 nucleotides line up with TRBD1. CDR1 and CDR2 from the germline V gene are LNHDA and SQIVND (reference sequence). The CDR3 runs to 16 residues. V shed 3 bases, J shed 5 bases, and the junction held 12 bases outside the gene matches. The CDR3 coding sequence is TGTGCCAGTAGTATGGTGGGGACAGTCGTCGGAACTGAAGCTTTCTTT. Encoded protein: CASSMVGTVVGTEAFF.

This rearrangement joins TRBV20-1 to TRBJ1-1; no definite D call. Germline V lookup: CDR1 DFQATT, CDR2 SNEGSKA (reference sequence). There are 18 residues in the CDR3. The V end lost 0 bases, the J end lost 1 base, and 21 bases lay between the germline ends. The CDR3 coding sequence is TGCAGTGCTAGAGAGGAAACCGGGTCCCGGGGTCCGAACACTGAAGCTTTCTTT. Its translation is CSAREETGSRGPNTEAFF.

The chain joins TRBV27 to TRBJ2-7; perhaps TRBD1 as D (6 bases). The CDR3 length is 14 residues. Germline V gene data show CDR1 as MNHEY and CDR2 as SMNVEV (reference sequence). Trimming took 5 bases from V and 5 from J, leaving 16 bases between them. CDR3 sequence (DNA): TGTGCCAGCAGTCCCAGGGTCCAGGGGAACGAGCAGTACTTC. Protein product: CASSPRVQGNEQYF.

In this sample, this clonotype turned up a few times. The chain joins TRBV20-1 to TRBJ2-7; the match to TRBD2 covers 8 bases. The CDR3 totals 13 residues. J was trimmed by 3 bases and V by 6 bases; bases with no gene match: 7. The germline CDR1 and CDR2 sequences are DFQATT and SNEGSKA (reference sequence). CDR3 DNA sequence: TGCAGTGCCCGGACCCGGGGGGGCTACGAGCAGTACTTC. Translation: CSARTRGGYEQYF.

This clonotype was observed many times. DNA for the CDR3: TGTGCCAGCAGCCTGGGTGCAGGTTCATCTAATTCACCCCTCCACTTT. Translated, it gives CASSLGAGSSNSPLHF. The J gene is TRBJ1-6, the V gene TRBV5-6; no firm D call. The CDR3 loop spans 16 amino acids. Per the germline V gene, CDR1 is SGHDT and CDR2 is YYEEEE. The V end was cut by 4 bases, the J end by 6 bases, with 17 bases between.

This clonotype appeared a few times. This sequence joins TRBV5-8 and TRBJ2-2; D is perhaps TRBD2 (6 bases). Germline-derived CDR1 and CDR2 are SGHTS and YDEGEE. The V gene lost 0 bases and the J gene lost 8 bases, with 11 bases spanning the gap. The CDR3 loop spans 14 amino acids. CDR3 sequence: CASSLVEGRGELFF. CDR3 bases: TGTGCCAGCAGCTTGGTGGAGGGAAGAGGGGAGCTGTTTTTT.

This sequence joins TRBV10-3 and TRBJ2-7, with 8 bases fitting TRBD1. Germline CDR1 reads ENHRY; CDR2 reads SYGVKD. The CDR3 length is 14 residues. Losses at the gene ends were 0 bases for V and 6 bases for J; bases not matched to a gene: 4. The DNA of the CDR3 is TGTGCCATCAGTGAGTCGGACAGGGAGAGCGAGCAGTACTTC. Protein: CAISESDRESEQYF.

This clonotype was counted between two and nine times. The junction departs from the called germline gene at one end, perhaps through a read error. The genes are TRBV7-9 and TRBJ1-6, with a possible D match to TRBD1 (6 bases). The CDR3 covers 15 residues. Germline CDR1 and CDR2: SEHNR and FQNEAQ (reference sequence). The CDR3 here is CASSQFTGSGSPLHF. CDR3 bases: TGCGCCAGCAGCCAATTTACAGGGTCTGGATCACCCCTCCACTTT.

This clonotype was observed a handful of times. The CDR3 loop is CASSAASDNSPLHF. DNA for the CDR3: TGTGCCAGCTCAGCGGCCAGTGATAATTCACCCCTCCACTTT. The chain couples TRBV7-2 to TRBJ1-6; D gene unclear. Germline V gene lookup returns CDR1 SGHTA and CDR2 FQGNSA. The CDR3 is made up of 14 amino acids. Trimming cost V 8 bases and J 5 bases, with 13 bases left between them. The entire variable domain, with the rest obtained from reference TRBV7-2 and TRBJ1-6, is as follows: GAGVSQSPSNKVTEKGKDVELRCDPISGHTALYWYRQSLGQGLEFLIYFQGNSAPDKSGLPSDRFSAERTGGSVSTLTIQRTQQEDSAVYLCASSAASDNSPLHFGNGTRLTVT.

The CDR3 sequence is CASSQAFGLGMGETQYF. The CDR3 region has the DNA TGTGCCAGCAGCCAAGCGTTTGGACTCGGGATGGGTGAGACCCAGTACTTC. The gene calls are TRBV2 and TRBJ2-5; possibly TRBD2 for D (5 bases). V lost 6 bases to trimming and J lost 5 bases, with 25 bases between them. Germline CDR1 SNHLY, CDR2 FYNNEI. The CDR3 sequence is 17 residues long.

The gene calls are TRBV7-6 and TRBJ2-3; no clear D. Trimming pared 4 bases from V and 5 bases from J, leaving 10 bases between. The CDR3 is 13 amino acids. CDR1 is SGHVS and CDR2 is FNYEAQ in the germline V gene. Here the CDR3 reads CASSSPPGDTQYF. CDR3 coding DNA: TGTGCCAGCAGCTCCCCTCCGGGAGATACGCAGTATTTT.

This chain uses TRBV7-9 with TRBJ2-7, with 8 bases that match TRBD1. Germline V CDR1 and CDR2: SEHNR, FQNEAQ (reference sequence). The CDR3 is made up of 17 amino acids. V lost 6 bases, J lost 0 bases, and 13 bases stayed unmatched. The CDR3 sequence is CASSYSIRTGSSYEQYF. The CDR3 nucleotides read TGTGCCAGCAGTTACTCGATTCGGACAGGGTCCTCCTACGAGCAGTACTTC.

This clonotype was seen a few times. The V call is TRBV28, the J call TRBJ2-5; 9 bases agree with TRBD1. Trimming at V came to 4 bases and at J to 14 bases, leaving 8 bases not matched to a gene. Germline CDR1 MDHEN, CDR2 SYDVKM. The CDR3 has 12 residues. As DNA, the CDR3 is TGTGCCAGCAGTTCCGGGACAGGGCCCCTATACTTC. Protein: CASSSGTGPLYF. Filled out from reference TRBV28 and TRBJ2-5, the complete variable domain reads DVKVTQSSRYLVKRTGEKVFLECVQDMDHENMFWYRQDPGLGLRLIYFSYDVKMKEKGDIPEGYSVSREKKERFSLILESASTNQTSMYLCASSSGTGPLYFGPGTRLLVL.

This chain connects TRBV29-1 to TRBJ1-2; D is unclear. This CDR3 is 13 amino acids long. Trimming took off 7 bases at V and 8 bases at J, with 20 bases between the two ends. Looked up from germline, CDR1 is SQVTM and CDR2 is ANQGSEA. CDR3 in amino acids: CSEDSGHQRGYTF. CDR3 nucleotides: TGCAGCGAAGACTCGGGTCACCAGCGCGGCTACACCTTC.

This clonotype was counted many times. J is TRBJ1-2 and V is TRBV2; D is uncertain. In germline, CDR1 is SNHLY, CDR2 FYNNEI. Trimming took off 0 bases at V and 0 bases at J, with 14 bases between the two ends. The CDR3 consists of 17 residues. The CDR3 spells CASSEAAPRRSNYGYTF. The CDR3 coding sequence is TGTGCCAGCAGTGAAGCGGCGCCCCGACGGTCTAACTATGGCTACACCTTC.

A single count supports this clonotype. V is TRBV4-1 and J is TRBJ2-2, with D maybe TRBD1 (7 bases). Trimming left V 6 bases short and J 7 bases short, with 15 bases between. CDR1 and CDR2 from the germline V gene are MGHRA and YSYEKL. This CDR3 is 14 amino acids long. Here the CDR3 reads CASSQTGRNGELFF. For the CDR3, the DNA is TGCGCCAGCAGTCAGACAGGGAGGAACGGGGAGCTGTTTTTT.

The rearrangement joins TRBV12-3 or TRBV12-4 to TRBJ1-1; D may be TRBD1 (6 bases). This CDR3 comprises 17 residues. Trimming left V 6 bases short and J 0 bases short, with 20 bases between. The CDR3: CASRGARAGWLNTEAFF. CDR3 nucleotide sequence: TGTGCCAGCAGGGGGGCTAGGGCAGGATGGTTGAACACTGAAGCTTTCTTT.

This clonotype was seen repeatedly, ten times or more. The gene calls are TRBV29-1 and TRBJ2-7; possibly TRBD2 for D (6 bases). This CDR3 comprises 14 residues. The germline V and J ends were trimmed by 3 bases and 4 bases, with 16 bases remaining between them. Germline V lookup: CDR1 SQVTM, CDR2 ANQGSEA. The chain's CDR3 is CSVDVAGTQYEQYF. DNA of the CDR3: TGCAGCGTTGACGTGGCGGGAACTCAATACGAGCAGTACTTC.